The source of this T cell receptor (beta chain) is a study of early T cells in non-severe SARS-CoV-2 infection. Study results and caveats: Matches to VDJdb favored anti-spike CD8 responses and missed private and CD4 specificities.

A remark on this clonotype: Its antigen is as yet unknown. One junction end disagrees with the germline gene, perhaps due to a read error.

Germline assignment: CDR1 SSHAT and CDR2 FNYEAQ (reference sequence). The CDR3 is 14 residues long. MiXCR, applied by TCRdb to the 5' RACE reads, yields one record per CDR3 protein. The data contain more than 50,000 distinct CDR3 sequences, roughly 13% of them singletons. This clonotype was sampled from an adult who was a healthcare worker with PCR-confirmed SARS-CoV-2 infection or an uninfected control (not recorded which). Sequenced sample: whole blood. The chain uses TRBV7-7 and TRBJ2-7; 9 positions match TRBD2. The chain's CDR3 is CASSPGLAPCEQYF. CDR3 nucleotides: TGTGCTAGCAGCCCCGGACTAGCGCCCTGCGAGCAGTACTTC.